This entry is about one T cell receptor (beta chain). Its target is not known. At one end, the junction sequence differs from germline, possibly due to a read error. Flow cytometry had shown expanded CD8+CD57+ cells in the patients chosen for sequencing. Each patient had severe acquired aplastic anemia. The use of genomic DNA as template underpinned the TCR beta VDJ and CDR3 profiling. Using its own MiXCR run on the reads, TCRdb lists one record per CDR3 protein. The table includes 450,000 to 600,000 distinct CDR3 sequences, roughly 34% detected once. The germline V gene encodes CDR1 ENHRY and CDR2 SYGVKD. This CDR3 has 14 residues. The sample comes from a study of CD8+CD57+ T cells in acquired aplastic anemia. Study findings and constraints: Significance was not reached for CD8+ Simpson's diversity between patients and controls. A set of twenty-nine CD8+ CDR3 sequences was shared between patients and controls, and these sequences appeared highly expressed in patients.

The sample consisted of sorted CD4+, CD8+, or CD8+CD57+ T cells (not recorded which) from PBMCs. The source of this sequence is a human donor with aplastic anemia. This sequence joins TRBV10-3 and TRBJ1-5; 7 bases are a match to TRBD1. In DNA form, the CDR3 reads TGTGCCAGCAGTGAATCAGGGGGGGCTCAGCCCCAGCATTTT. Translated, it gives CASSESGGAQPQHF.